The 22 T cell receptor beta chains given below trace back to one sample, sequenced in a study of siplizumab effects on memory and regulatory T cells. Repertoires were generated with immunoSEQ multiplex PCR, while TCRdb's copy carries only in-frame clones and drops some. The sample consists of around 83,000 clones, approximately 90% of them appearing once. Sequences were obtained from CD4+ T cells sorted from blood. The receptors shown here come from a human donor in good health.

This chain connects TRBV6-1 to TRBJ2-3, with unresolved D. CDR3 size: 12 residues. Germline lookup yields CDR1 MNHNS and CDR2 SASEGT. V lost 3 bases, J lost 9 bases, and 10 bases lay in between. In DNA form, the CDR3 reads TGTGCCAGCAGTGATGCTAGTTTGACGCAGTATTTT. Protein product: CASSDASLTQYF.

The chain recombines TRBV6-5 with TRBJ2-5, with 11 bases identical to TRBD2. Germline V gene lookup returns CDR1 MNHEY and CDR2 SVGAGI. CDR3 size: 12 residues. The junction had 4 bases not matched to a gene; V was cut back by 7 bases and J by 9 bases. CDR3 amino acids: CASTGTSGPQYF. The CDR3 nucleotides are TGTGCCAGCACCGGGACTAGCGGTCCCCAGTACTTC.

The chain combines TRBV4-3 with TRBJ2-5; D is unclear. This CDR3 region has 16 residues. Trimming removed 3 bases at V and 5 bases at J, with 19 bases between. Germline-derived CDR1 and CDR2 are LGHNA and YSLEER. CDR3 nucleotides: TGCGCCAGCAGCCAGGCCGGTTCCAATATACGGGAGACCCAGTACTTC. Translating gives CASSQAGSNIRETQYF.

This clone was recorded a few times. The chain employs TRBV19 and TRBJ1-1; D not resolved. Trimming pared 3 bases from V and 4 bases from J, leaving 9 bases between. Germline values: CDR1 LNHDA, CDR2 SQIVND (reference sequence). The length of the CDR3 is 13 residues. The CDR3 region is CASSMRQSTEAFF. For the CDR3, the DNA is TGTGCCAGTAGTATGCGCCAGAGCACTGAAGCTTTCTTT.

This clone has only a few counts. The rearrangement links TRBV2 to TRBJ1-5; no clear D gene. Per the germline V gene, CDR1 is SNHLY and CDR2 is FYNNEI. Trimming stripped 3 bases from V and 6 bases from J, with 9 bases between. The CDR3 extends over 13 amino acids. Here the CDR3 DNA reads TGTGCCAGCAGTGACGTGGATCGTCAGCCCCAGCATTTT. The encoded protein is CASSDVDRQPQHF.

The chain joins TRBV5-1 to TRBJ1-4, with a weak D call TRBD1 (5 bases). CDR3 size: 17 residues. V lost 3 bases, J lost 3 bases, and 18 bases lay in between. CDR1 SGHRS and CDR2 YFSETQ come from the germline V gene. The CDR3 DNA reads TGCGCCAGCAGCTCCCTGGGGAGGACGGGGGCTAATGAAAAACTGTTTTTT. Protein sequence: CASSSLGRTGANEKLFF.

The rearrangement links TRBV28 to TRBJ2-5; TRBD1 matches 11 bases. The CDR3 contains 14 residues. The V segment lost 6 bases and the J segment 6 bases; nucleotides outside the gene matches: 6. The germline V gene has CDR1 MDHEN and CDR2 SYDVKM. DNA for the CDR3: TGTGCCAGCAGCCCTGGGACAGGGGGGAAGACCCAGTACTTC. It is translated as CASSPGTGGKTQYF. The variable domain in full, with the rest retrieved from reference TRBV28 and TRBJ2-5, is DVKVTQSSRYLVKRTGEKVFLECVQDMDHENMFWYRQDPGLGLRLIYFSYDVKMKEKGDIPEGYSVSREKKERFSLILESASTNQTSMYLCASSPGTGGKTQYFGPGTRLLVL.

This rearrangement joins TRBV5-1 to TRBJ1-2; D is ambiguous. The CDR3 runs to 14 residues. V lost 0 bases to trimming and J lost 4 bases, with 10 bases between them. Germline V gives CDR1 SGHRS, CDR2 YFSETQ. CDR3 loop: CASSLDPGSYGYTF. The CDR3 DNA sequence: TGCGCCAGCAGCTTGGATCCAGGAAGCTATGGCTACACCTTC.

The chain combines TRBV7-2 with TRBJ1-1, with D possibly being TRBD1 (5 bases). The V end was cut by 0 bases, the J end by 11 bases, with 7 bases between. The CDR3 runs 11 residues. Germline CDR1 is SGHTA and CDR2 is FQGNSA. The CDR3 sequence: CASSLAEGAFF. CDR3 nucleotides: TGTGCCAGCAGCTTAGCGGAGGGGGCTTTCTTT. The full variable domain, with the rest looked up from reference TRBV7-2 and TRBJ1-1, is GAGVSQSPSNKVTEKGKDVELRCDPISGHTALYWYRQSLGQGLEFLIYFQGNSAPDKSGLPSDRFSAERTGGSVSTLTIQRTQQEDSAVYLCASSLAEGAFFGQGTRLTVV.

The chain is built from TRBV5-1 and TRBJ2-1; 8 nucleotides align to TRBD2. Germline trimming cut 4 bases from V and 4 bases from J; bases unmatched to any gene: 7. The CDR3 totals 15 residues. Germline CDR1 reads SGHRS; CDR2 reads YFSETQ. The DNA of the CDR3 is TGCGCCAGCAGCCCTGGGGTAGCGGGGTACAATGAGCAGTTCTTC. Translating it yields CASSPGVAGYNEQFF. The entire variable domain, with the rest obtained from reference TRBV5-1 and TRBJ2-1, is as follows: KAGVTQTPRYLIKTRGQQVTLSCSPISGHRSVSWYQQTPGQGLQFLFEYFSETQRNKGNFPGRFSGRQFSNSRSEMNVSTLELGDSALYLCASSPGVAGYNEQFFGPGTRLTVL.

The J gene is TRBJ2-3, the V gene TRBV7-3; 9 positions match TRBD2. The CDR3 is 15 amino acids. Germline-derived CDR1 and CDR2 are SGHTA and FQGTGA. J lost 5 bases, V lost 2 bases, and 5 bases had no gene match. The CDR3 DNA reads as TGTGCCAGCAGCTTATCTAGCGGGGAGAGAGATACGCAGTATTTT. This translates into CASSLSSGERDTQYF. The full variable domain, rest sourced from reference TRBV7-3 and TRBJ2-3, is GAGVSQTPSNKVTEKGKYVELRCDPISGHTALYWYRQSLGQGPEFLIYFQGTGAADDSGLPNDRFFAVRPEGSVSTLKIQRTERGDSAVYLCASSLSSGERDTQYFGPGTRLTVL.

This chain links TRBV29-1 with TRBJ2-5; 7 nucleotides agree with TRBD2. Germline V lookup: CDR1 SQVTM, CDR2 ANQGSEA. The junction had 9 bases not matched to a gene; V was cut back by 6 bases and J by 2 bases. The CDR3 runs 14 residues. CDR3 DNA sequence: TGCAGCGTGAGTGGCAGCGGGGCACAAGAGACCCAGTACTTC. This gives the protein CSVSGSGAQETQYF.

The V gene is TRBV6-1, the J gene TRBJ1-4, with a possible D match to TRBD1 (6 bases). Trimming took 0 bases from V and 5 from J, leaving 10 bases between them. The CDR3 is 15 amino acids. From germline, CDR1 is MNHNS and CDR2 SASEGT. CDR3 protein: CASSEARGGNEKLFF. CDR3 in DNA: TGTGCCAGCAGTGAAGCGCGCGGGGGCAATGAAAAACTGTTTTTT.

V is TRBV4-3 and J is TRBJ2-5; D is perhaps TRBD1 (5 bases). V was pared by 5 bases and J by 3 bases, with 13 bases between. CDR1 and CDR2 (germline): LGHNA, YSLEER. The CDR3 extends over 14 amino acids. The CDR3 DNA reads as TGCGCCAGCAGCAGGGGATTGGAGAAAGAGACCCAGTACTTC. This encodes CASSRGLEKETQYF.

The chain uses TRBV7-9 and TRBJ2-5, with TRBD2 matching 8 bases. V shed 5 bases, J shed 4 bases, and the junction held 6 bases outside the gene matches. The CDR3 runs 14 residues. CDR1 is SEHNR, CDR2 FQNEAQ, per germline (reference sequence). CDR3 in amino acids: CASSPAGGTETQYF. CDR3 nucleotides: TGTGCCAGCAGCCCCGCGGGAGGAACAGAGACCCAGTACTTC.

The chain links TRBV9 to TRBJ2-3, with 9 bases aligning to TRBD1. V dropped 4 bases and J dropped 5; count of bases not matched to a gene: 5. This CDR3 contains 14 residues. Germline CDR1 reads SGDLS; CDR2 reads YYNGEE. The CDR3 sequence is CASSRTGVRDTQYF. CDR3 DNA sequence: TGTGCCAGCAGCCGGACAGGGGTGAGAGATACGCAGTATTTT.

V gene TRBV18 combines with J gene TRBJ1-1; TRBD1 is a possible D gene (5 bases). V was shortened by 5 bases and J by 1 base, with 8 bases between the two germline ends. Looked up from germline, CDR1 is KGHSH and CDR2 is LQKENI. The CDR3 runs to 13 residues. CDR3 sequence reads: CASSAQANTEAFF. Here the CDR3 DNA reads TGTGCCAGCTCAGCACAGGCGAACACTGAAGCTTTCTTT.

The chain links TRBV5-1 to TRBJ2-2; perhaps TRBD1 as D (6 bases). V lost 4 bases, J lost 6 bases, and 19 bases lay in between. The CDR3 covers 16 residues. The germline CDR1 and CDR2 sequences are SGHRS and YFSETQ. CDR3 in DNA: TGCGCCAGCAGCCGCACGACAGGAGGTCTCCCCGGGGAGCTGTTTTTT. Translating gives CASSRTTGGLPGELFF.

The rearrangement links TRBV7-8 to TRBJ2-1, with 8 bases aligning to TRBD2. CDR3 length: 15 amino acids. Per germline, CDR1 SGHVS and CDR2 FQNEAQ. The junction had 5 bases not matched to a gene; V was cut back by 5 bases and J by 2 bases. CDR3 in DNA: TGTGCCAGCAGCCAGGGGCGGGGGGCCTACAATGAGCAGTTCTTC. This translates into CASSQGRGAYNEQFF.

The V gene is TRBV7-9, the J gene TRBJ1-5; TRBD1 aligns across 7 bases. The CDR3 is 13 amino acids. V was clipped by 4 bases and J by 9 bases; unmatched bases: 6. Germline CDR1 and CDR2: SEHNR and FQNEAQ (reference sequence). The CDR3: CASSSGQFRPQHF. CDR3 sequence (DNA): TGTGCCAGCAGCTCGGGACAGTTCAGGCCCCAGCATTTT.

The chain uses TRBV7-2 and TRBJ1-6; 9 bases fit TRBD1. The germline CDR1 and CDR2 sequences are SGHTA and FQGNSA. CDR3 length equals 16 residues. Trimming cost V 5 bases and J 10 bases; bases outside gene matches: 12. CDR3 residues: CASSVGQGSMGSPLHF. The CDR3 DNA is TGTGCCAGCAGCGTAGGACAGGGGTCGATGGGGTCACCCCTCCACTTT.

The V gene is TRBV6-5, the J gene TRBJ2-7; TRBD2 might be the D (5 bases). CDR1 and CDR2 from the germline V gene are MNHEY and SVGAGI. The CDR3 is 15 amino acids. Trimming shortened V by 5 bases and J by 2 bases, and 16 bases separated the two germline ends. CDR3 sequence: CASSPWGAGAYEQYF. CDR3 coding DNA: TGTGCCAGCAGTCCCTGGGGAGCAGGTGCCTACGAGCAGTACTTC.